This T cell receptor beta chain was captured by sequencing in a study of identical twins. Via MiXCR, TCRdb re-called the 5' RACE reads, giving one row per CDR3 protein. The sample holds about 240,000 distinct CDR3 sequences, roughly a tenth seen once. This clonotype was seen ten or more times. Sequencing was done on a sample of memory T cells sorted from blood. The origin of this receptor is a man in his forties or fifties in good health.

CDR3 amino acids: CASSLAGTYYEQYF. As DNA, the CDR3 is TGTGCCAGCAGCCTAGCCGGGACTTACTACGAGCAGTACTTC. The rearrangement uses TRBV3-1 and TRBJ2-7; tentatively, D is TRBD2 (6 bases). CDR3 length: 14 residues. CDR1 is LGHDT and CDR2 is YNNKEL in the germline V gene (reference sequence). V was trimmed by 4 bases and J by 3 bases, leaving 13 bases between them.